This note documents a single TCR beta chain sequence. These data are taken from a study of cytomegalovirus exposure and HLA in healthy donors. Measured with immunoSEQ multiplex PCR; TCRdb has only the in-frame clones, and not every one. Of about 160,000 clones detected, 70% to 90% appear once; the ten largest clones hold roughly 6%. Trimming shortened V by 1 base and J by 5 bases, and 15 bases separated the two germline ends. Germline V gives CDR1 SGHKS, CDR2 YYEKEE (reference sequence). This CDR3 region has 15 residues. Sequenced sample: PBMCs. J is TRBJ2-5 and V is TRBV5-5, with D maybe TRBD2 (6 bases). The sequence came from a woman younger than 45 in good health and CMV-seronegative. CDR3: CASSLSGYRGETQYF. The CDR3 DNA is TGTGCCAGCAGCTTGTCTGGTTACCGGGGGGAGACCCAGTACTTC.